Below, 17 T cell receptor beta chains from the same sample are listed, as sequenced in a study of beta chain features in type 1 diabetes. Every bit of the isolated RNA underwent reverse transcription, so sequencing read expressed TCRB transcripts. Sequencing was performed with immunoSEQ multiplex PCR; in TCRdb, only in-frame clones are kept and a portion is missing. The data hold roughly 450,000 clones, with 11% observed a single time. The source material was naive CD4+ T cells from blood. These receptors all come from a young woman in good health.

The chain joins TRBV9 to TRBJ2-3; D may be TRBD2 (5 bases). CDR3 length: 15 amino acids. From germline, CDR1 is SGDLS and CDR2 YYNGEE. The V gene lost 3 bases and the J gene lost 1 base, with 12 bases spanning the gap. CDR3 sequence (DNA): TGTGCCAGCAGCGCTAGCTTCCGGGGCACAGATACGCAGTATTTT. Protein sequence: CASSASFRGTDTQYF. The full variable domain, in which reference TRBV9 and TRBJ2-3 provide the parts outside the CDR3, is DSGVTQTPKHLITATGQRVTLRCSPRSGDLSVYWYQQSLDQGLQFLIQYYNGEERAKGNILERFSAQQFPDLHSELNLSSLELGDSALYFCASSASFRGTDTQYFGPGTRLTVL.

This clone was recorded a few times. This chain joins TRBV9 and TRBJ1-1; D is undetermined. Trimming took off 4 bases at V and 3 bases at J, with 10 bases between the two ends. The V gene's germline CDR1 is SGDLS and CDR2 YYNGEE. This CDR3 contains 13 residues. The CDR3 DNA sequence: TGTGCCAGCAGCCCTTACTCGGACACTGAAGCTTTCTTT. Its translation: CASSPYSDTEAFF.

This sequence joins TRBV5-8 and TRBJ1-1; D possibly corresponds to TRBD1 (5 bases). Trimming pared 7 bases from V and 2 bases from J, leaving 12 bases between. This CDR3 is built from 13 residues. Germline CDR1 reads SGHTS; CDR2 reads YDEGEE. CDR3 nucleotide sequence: TGTGCCAGCGCGTACGACAGAAACACTGAAGCTTTCTTT. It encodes CASAYDRNTEAFF. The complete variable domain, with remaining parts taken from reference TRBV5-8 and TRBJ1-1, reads EAGVTQSPTHLIKTRGQQATLRCSPISGHTSVYWYQQALGLGLQFLLWYDEGEERNRGNFPPRFSGRQFPNYSSELNVNALELEDSALYLCASAYDRNTEAFFGQGTRLTVV.

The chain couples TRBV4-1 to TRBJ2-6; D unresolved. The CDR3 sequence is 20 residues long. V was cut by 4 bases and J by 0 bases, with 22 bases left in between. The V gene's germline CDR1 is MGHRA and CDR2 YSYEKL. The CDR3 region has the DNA TGCGCCAGCAGCCCCGGCATGGGTCTGGGAAAGAGCTCTGGGGCCAACGTCCTGACTTTC. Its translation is CASSPGMGLGKSSGANVLTF.

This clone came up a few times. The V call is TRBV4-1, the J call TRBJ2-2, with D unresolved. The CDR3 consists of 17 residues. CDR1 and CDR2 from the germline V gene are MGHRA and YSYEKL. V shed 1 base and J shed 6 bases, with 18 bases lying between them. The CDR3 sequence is CASSQGPSRSLSGELFF. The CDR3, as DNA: TGCGCCAGCAGCCAAGGGCCTTCTCGGAGTCTCTCCGGGGAGCTGTTTTTT.

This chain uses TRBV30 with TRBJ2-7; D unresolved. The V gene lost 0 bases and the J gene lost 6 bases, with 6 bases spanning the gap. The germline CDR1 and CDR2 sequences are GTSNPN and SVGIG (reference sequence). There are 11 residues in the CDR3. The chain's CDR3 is CAWSVVSEQYF. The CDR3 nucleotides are TGTGCCTGGAGTGTAGTCTCCGAGCAGTACTTC.

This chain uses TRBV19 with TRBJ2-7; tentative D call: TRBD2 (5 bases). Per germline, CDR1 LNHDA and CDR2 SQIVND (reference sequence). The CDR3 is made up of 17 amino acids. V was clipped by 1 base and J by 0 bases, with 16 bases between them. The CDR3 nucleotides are TGTGCCAGTAGTATAGCAAGCTATCCGGGGAGCTCCTACGAGCAGTACTTC. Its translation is CASSIASYPGSSYEQYF.

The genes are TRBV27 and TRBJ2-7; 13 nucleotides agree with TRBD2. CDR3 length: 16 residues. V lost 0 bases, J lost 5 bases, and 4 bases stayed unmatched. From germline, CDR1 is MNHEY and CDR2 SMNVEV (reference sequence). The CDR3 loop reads CASSLSGLAGINEQYF. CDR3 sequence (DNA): TGTGCCAGCAGTTTATCGGGACTAGCGGGAATCAACGAGCAGTACTTC.

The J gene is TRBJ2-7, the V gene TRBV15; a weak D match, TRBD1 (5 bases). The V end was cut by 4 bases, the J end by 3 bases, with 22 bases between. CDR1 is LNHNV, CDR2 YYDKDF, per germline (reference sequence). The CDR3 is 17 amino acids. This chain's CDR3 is CATSKNGIGRVNYEQYF. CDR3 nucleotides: TGTGCCACCAGCAAAAATGGGATTGGCAGGGTGAACTACGAGCAGTACTTC.

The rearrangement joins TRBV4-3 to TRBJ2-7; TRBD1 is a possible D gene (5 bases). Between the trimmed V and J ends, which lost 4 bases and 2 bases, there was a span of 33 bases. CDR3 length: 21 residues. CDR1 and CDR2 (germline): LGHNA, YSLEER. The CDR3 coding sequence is TGCGCCAGCAGCCCACACAAGACAGAGAATGAGCCCCACTTGGGTCCCTACGAGCAGTACGTC. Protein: CASSPHKTENEPHLGPYEQYV.

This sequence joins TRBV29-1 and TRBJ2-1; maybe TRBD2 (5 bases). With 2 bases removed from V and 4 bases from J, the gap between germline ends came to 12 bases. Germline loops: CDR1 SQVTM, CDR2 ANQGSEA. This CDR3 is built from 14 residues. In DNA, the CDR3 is TGCAGCGTTGAACACGGGGTGGGTTACAATGAGCAGTTCTTC. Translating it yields CSVEHGVGYNEQFF.

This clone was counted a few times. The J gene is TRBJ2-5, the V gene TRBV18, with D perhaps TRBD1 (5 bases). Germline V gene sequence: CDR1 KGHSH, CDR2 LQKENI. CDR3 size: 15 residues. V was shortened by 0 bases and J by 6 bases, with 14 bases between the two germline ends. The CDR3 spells CASSPPSDSLKTQYF. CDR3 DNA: TGTGCCAGCTCACCACCGTCCGACAGCCTAAAGACCCAGTACTTC.

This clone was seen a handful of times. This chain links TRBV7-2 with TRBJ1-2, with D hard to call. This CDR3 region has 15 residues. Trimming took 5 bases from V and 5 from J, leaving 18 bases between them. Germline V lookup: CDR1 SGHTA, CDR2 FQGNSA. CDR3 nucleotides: TGTGCCAGCAGCCTTGATCCGACTCTATTATATGGCTACACCTTC. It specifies CASSLDPTLLYGYTF.

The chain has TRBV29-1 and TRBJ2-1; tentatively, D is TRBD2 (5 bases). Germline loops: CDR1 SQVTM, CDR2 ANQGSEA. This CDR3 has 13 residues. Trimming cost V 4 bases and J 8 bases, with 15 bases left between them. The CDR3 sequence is CSVASGVSDEQFF. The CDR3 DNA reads TGCAGCGTTGCGTCCGGGGTCTCGGATGAGCAGTTCTTC.

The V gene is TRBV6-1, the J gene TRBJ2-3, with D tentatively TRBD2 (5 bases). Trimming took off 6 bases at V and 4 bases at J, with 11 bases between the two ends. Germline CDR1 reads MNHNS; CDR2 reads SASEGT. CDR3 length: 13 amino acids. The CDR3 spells CASSRASPDTQYF. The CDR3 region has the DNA TGTGCCAGCAGCCGGGCTAGCCCAGATACGCAGTATTTT.

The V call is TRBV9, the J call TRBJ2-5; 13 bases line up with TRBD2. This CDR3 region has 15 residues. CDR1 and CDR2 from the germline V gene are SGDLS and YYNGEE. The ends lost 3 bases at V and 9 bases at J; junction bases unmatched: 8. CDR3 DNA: TGTGCCAGCAGCGGACTAGCGGGGGGACCTGAGGCCCAGTACTTC. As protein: CASSGLAGGPEAQYF. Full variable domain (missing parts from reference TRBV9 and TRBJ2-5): DSGVTQTPKHLITATGQRVTLRCSPRSGDLSVYWYQQSLDQGLQFLIQYYNGEERAKGNILERFSAQQFPDLHSELNLSSLELGDSALYFCASSGLAGGPEAQYFGPGTRLLVL.

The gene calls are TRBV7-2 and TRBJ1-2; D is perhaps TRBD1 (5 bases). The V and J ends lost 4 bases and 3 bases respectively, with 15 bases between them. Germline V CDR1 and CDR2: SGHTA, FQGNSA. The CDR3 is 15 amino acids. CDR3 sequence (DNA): TGTGCCAGCAGCTCGCTTGGGGCAGCCTACTATGGCTACACCTTC. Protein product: CASSSLGAAYYGYTF.